Below, 4 T cell receptor beta chains from the same sample are listed, as sequenced in a study of spatial heterogeneity in lung cancer. TCRdb called the 5' RACE reads again in MiXCR, with one record for every CDR3 protein. The repertoire holds 40,000 to 50,000 distinct CDR3 sequences, with about 7.6% as singletons. This sample's time point: sample taken at primary tumor resection. Whole RNA was taken from tumor, nontumor lung or frozen PBMC; it was then sequenced unsorted. The starting material was PBMCs, obtained at surgery. These receptors all stem from a female donor with early-stage non-small cell lung cancer.

The chain couples TRBV6-6 to TRBJ2-7; 8 nucleotides match TRBD2. CDR1 MNHNY and CDR2 SVGAGI come from the germline V gene (reference sequence). Trimming cost V 4 bases and J 3 bases; bases outside gene matches: 8. The CDR3 spans 15 residues. The CDR3 loop reads CASSSTSGGVYEQYF. CDR3 nucleotides: TGTGCCAGCAGTTCCACAAGCGGGGGAGTCTACGAGCAGTACTTC.

This chain connects TRBV27 to TRBJ2-7; 7 nucleotides align to TRBD2. Germline assignment: CDR1 MNHEY and CDR2 SMNVEV (reference sequence). V lost 1 base, J lost 7 bases, and 4 bases stayed unmatched. The length of the CDR3 is 13 residues. This CDR3 reads CASSLWAGVEQYF. The CDR3 DNA reads as TGTGCCAGCAGTTTATGGGCGGGGGTTGAGCAGTACTTC.

This clonotype was picked up many times. The genes are TRBV5-5 and TRBJ2-2; 7 nucleotides match TRBD1. The V segment lost 9 bases and the J segment 0 bases; nucleotides outside the gene matches: 5. Germline V gene data show CDR1 as SGHKS and CDR2 as YYEKEE (reference sequence). The CDR3 runs to 14 residues. The CDR3 nucleotides are TGTGCCAAACAGGGACAGCCGAACACCGGGGAGCTGTTTTTT. Translated, it gives CAKQGQPNTGELFF.

Only a few counts were recorded for this clonotype. The CDR3 DNA reads TGCGCCAGCAGCTGGGACAGGGGCAGCAATCAGCCCCAGCATTTT. Translation: CASSWDRGSNQPQHF. The genes are TRBV4-1 and TRBJ1-5; 10 bases match TRBD1. After removal of 5 bases from V and 1 base from J, the junction contained 2 bases not matched to a gene. From germline, CDR1 is MGHRA and CDR2 YSYEKL. CDR3 length: 15 residues.